These 21 T cell receptor beta chains were all obtained from the same sample, sequenced in a study of vaccination and CD4 T cells after COVID-19. Specified treatment: approximately nine-day PBMC culture with coronavirus spike peptide pools or control peptides (ViraFEST assay). These receptors' targets are unknown. Cultured CD4+ T cell DNA underwent sequencing with the Oncomine TCR Beta short-read assay. TCRdb redid the calling of the PCR reads with MiXCR, one entry per CDR3 protein. Seen here are about 15,000 distinct CDR3 sequences, roughly 28% observed once, and the top ten hold roughly a quarter. Material: cultured CD4+ T cells from blood. Receptors were obtained from a human donor with COVID-19.

This clonotype was seen a few times. The chain has TRBV7-2 and TRBJ2-1, with TRBD2 matching over 10 bases. Unmatched junction bases numbered 5, after V lost 2 bases and J lost 4 bases. Germline loops: CDR1 SGHTA, CDR2 FQGNSA. This CDR3 is built from 16 residues. The DNA for the CDR3 is TGTGCCAGCAGCTTAAGCTTTAGCGGGGGGTACAATGAGCAGTTCTTC. Its translation is CASSLSFSGGYNEQFF.

The chain joins TRBV7-9 to TRBJ1-1, with a weak D call TRBD1 (5 bases). Trimming shortened V by 2 bases and J by 5 bases, and 12 bases separated the two germline ends. CDR1 and CDR2 from the germline V gene are SEHNR and FQNEAQ (reference sequence). This CDR3 is 14 amino acids long. In DNA form, the CDR3 reads TGTGCCAGCAGCTTAACAGGTTACCGAACTGAAGCTTTCTTT. It translates to CASSLTGYRTEAFF. Variable domain in full (rest from reference TRBV7-9 and TRBJ1-1): DTGVSQNPRHKITKRGQNVTFRCDPISEHNRLYWYRQTLGQGPEFLTYFQNEAQLEKSRLLSDRFSAERPKGSFSTLEIQRTEQGDSAMYLCASSLTGYRTEAFFGQGTRLTVV.

The chain carries TRBV7-2 and TRBJ2-1; unclear D gene. This CDR3 has 13 residues. Germline V lookup: CDR1 SGHTA, CDR2 FQGNSA. Trimming took off 3 bases at V and 0 bases at J, with 3 bases between the two ends. CDR3 residues: CASSFDSYNEQFF. CDR3 bases: TGTGCCAGCAGCTTCGACTCCTACAATGAGCAGTTCTTC.

This clonotype was counted a few times. This sequence joins TRBV24-1 and TRBJ2-3; D is possibly TRBD1 (6 bases). The CDR3 runs 15 residues. V gave up 0 bases and J gave up 5 bases, with 11 bases separating them. CDR1 KGHDR and CDR2 SFDVKD come from the germline V gene. CDR3 nucleotides: TGTGCCACCAGTGATTTGAACAGGGACGGAGATACGCAGTATTTT. Translation: CATSDLNRDGDTQYF.

The chain is built from TRBV5-1 and TRBJ2-3; D possibly corresponds to TRBD1 (6 bases). The CDR3 has 16 amino acids. Trimming took off 4 bases at V and 2 bases at J, with 17 bases between the two ends. Germline V lookup: CDR1 SGHRS, CDR2 YFSETQ. DNA for the CDR3: TGCGCCAGCAGCGACCGGGACAAAGTCTTCACAGATACGCAGTATTTT. It specifies CASSDRDKVFTDTQYF. The whole variable domain, filled in from reference TRBV5-1 and TRBJ2-3, reads KAGVTQTPRYLIKTRGQQVTLSCSPISGHRSVSWYQQTPGQGLQFLFEYFSETQRNKGNFPGRFSGRQFSNSRSEMNVSTLELGDSALYLCASSDRDKVFTDTQYFGPGTRLTVL.

The V call is TRBV19, the J call TRBJ2-7, with TRBD2 as a possible D gene (6 bases). The germline V gene has CDR1 LNHDA and CDR2 SQIVND (reference sequence). The CDR3 loop spans 15 amino acids. V dropped 4 bases and J dropped 6 bases, with 19 bases sitting between them. CDR3 bases: TGTGCCAGTAGTAAGAATGCGGGGAATAAAGGCGAGCAGTACTTC. Amino acid sequence: CASSKNAGNKGEQYF.

This clonotype was counted only a few times. An end of the junction does not agree with germline; a read error may underlie this. J is TRBJ1-1 and V is TRBV2, with a tentative D call TRBD1 (5 bases). Per germline, CDR1 SNHLY and CDR2 FYNNEI. The CDR3 runs 11 residues. In DNA form, the CDR3 reads TGTGCCAGCCATAGACAGTCTGAGGCTTTCTTT. Its protein is CASHRQSEAFF.

The table lists this clonotype with a count of one. The chain employs TRBV5-1 and TRBJ1-3; possible D gene TRBD1, 5 bases. Trimming shortened V by 5 bases and J by 2 bases, and 8 bases separated the two germline ends. The CDR3 runs to 13 residues. Germline assignment: CDR1 SGHRS and CDR2 YFSETQ. The CDR3 bases are TGCGCCAGCAGAGGGGAACCTGGAAACACCATATATTTT. It translates to CASRGEPGNTIYF.

CDR3 DNA: TGTGCCAGCTCACCACCGTCTCGGGGAGGCACCATATATTTT. Translation: CASSPPSRGGTIYF. The V gene is TRBV18, the J gene TRBJ1-3; D is ambiguous. The germline V and J ends were trimmed by 0 bases and 9 bases, with 12 bases remaining between them. Germline CDR1 reads KGHSH; CDR2 reads LQKENI. The CDR3 runs 14 residues. Together with reference TRBV18 and TRBJ1-3, the CDR3 gives the full variable domain: NAGVMQNPRHLVRRRGQEARLRCSPMKGHSHVYWYRQLPEEGLKFMVYLQKENIIDESGMPKERFSAEFPKEGPSILRIQQVVRGDSAAYFCASSPPSRGGTIYFGEGSWLTVV.

This chain joins TRBV2 and TRBJ1-2, with D possibly TRBD1 on 5 matching bases. Trimming left V 5 bases short and J 2 bases short, with 12 bases between. Germline CDR1 and CDR2: SNHLY and FYNNEI. This CDR3 has 14 residues. The CDR3 sequence is CASSMTEKNYGYTF. The CDR3 DNA follows: TGTGCCAGCAGTATGACAGAAAAGAACTATGGCTACACCTTC. Together with reference TRBV2 and TRBJ1-2, the CDR3 gives the full variable domain: EPEVTQTPSHQVTQMGQEVILRCVPISNHLYFYWYRQILGQKVEFLVSFYNNEISEKSEIFDDQFSVERPDGSNFTLKIRSTKLEDSAMYFCASSMTEKNYGYTFGSGTRLTVV.

This clonotype was observed a handful of times. The chain couples TRBV5-1 to TRBJ1-6; D is perhaps TRBD1 (6 bases). CDR3 length equals 16 residues. Per germline, CDR1 SGHRS and CDR2 YFSETQ. Trimming took off 4 bases at V and 3 bases at J, with 14 bases between the two ends. The CDR3 is CASSDTGTNYNSPLHF. The CDR3 DNA reads TGCGCCAGCAGCGATACCGGGACAAACTATAATTCACCCCTCCACTTT.

V is TRBV20-1 and J is TRBJ2-3; D unresolved. V was cut by 6 bases and J by 3 bases, with 7 bases left in between. Germline loops: CDR1 DFQATT, CDR2 SNEGSKA (reference sequence). The CDR3 is 11 residues long. CDR3 in amino acids: CSAVGTDTQYF. The CDR3 bases are TGCAGTGCCGTAGGTACAGATACGCAGTATTTT.

This clonotype was seen more than once but under ten times. The chain employs TRBV2 and TRBJ2-7; 7 bases align to TRBD2. The CDR3 has 14 amino acids. Germline V gene lookup returns CDR1 SNHLY and CDR2 FYNNEI. Trimming removed 1 base from V and 3 bases from J; junction bases left unmatched: 3. The CDR3 loop is CASSEDAGVYEQYF. Here the CDR3 DNA reads TGTGCCAGCAGTGAAGACGCGGGGGTCTACGAGCAGTACTTC. The full variable domain, rest sourced from reference TRBV2 and TRBJ2-7, is EPEVTQTPSHQVTQMGQEVILRCVPISNHLYFYWYRQILGQKVEFLVSFYNNEISEKSEIFDDQFSVERPDGSNFTLKIRSTKLEDSAMYFCASSEDAGVYEQYFGPGTRLTVT.

This clonotype was seen a few times. The J gene is TRBJ2-7, the V gene TRBV15, with a possible D match to TRBD1 (6 bases). CDR1 is LNHNV and CDR2 is YYDKDF in the germline V gene (reference sequence). There are 14 residues in the CDR3. The ends were cut back, 6 bases at V and 2 bases at J, with 14 bases in the middle. CDR3 sequence: CATRAQGLPYEQYF. For the CDR3, the DNA is TGTGCCACCAGGGCTCAGGGGTTACCCTACGAGCAGTACTTC.

CDR3 in amino acids: CASSPERGGTDTQYF. The CDR3 coding sequence is TGTGCCAGCAGCCCTGAAAGGGGGGGCACAGATACGCAGTATTTT. The chain recombines TRBV7-2 with TRBJ2-3; perhaps D is TRBD1 or TRBD2 (6 bases each). V lost 5 bases and J 1 base, leaving 13 bases between the germline ends. Germline V gene lookup returns CDR1 SGHTA and CDR2 FQGNSA. The CDR3 runs 15 residues.

A few counts support this clonotype. The chain has TRBV6-2 or TRBV6-3 and TRBJ2-7; D is unresolved. CDR1 is MNHEY and CDR2 is SVGEGT in the germline V gene. V lost 6 bases and J lost 4, with 16 bases in between. The CDR3 covers 14 residues. CDR3 amino acids: CASSPHAREYEQYF. The CDR3 DNA sequence: TGTGCCAGCAGCCCGCATGCAAGAGAATACGAGCAGTACTTC.

This clonotype was recorded a few times. The chain links TRBV7-6 to TRBJ2-2; 11 nucleotides line up with TRBD1. Germline CDR1 and CDR2: SGHVS and FNYEAQ. Unmatched junction bases numbered 11, after V lost 5 bases and J lost 6 bases. The CDR3 is 17 residues long. The CDR3 is CASSRPGGTGGPGELFF. The CDR3 bases are TGTGCCAGCAGCCGACCGGGGGGGACAGGGGGGCCCGGGGAGCTGTTTTTT.

The V gene is TRBV6-4, the J gene TRBJ1-6; D might be TRBD1 (5 bases). Trimming pared 4 bases from V and 9 bases from J, leaving 13 bases between. Per germline, CDR1 MRHNA and CDR2 SNTAGT. The CDR3 has 14 residues. The CDR3 region is CASSAGPSISPLHF. DNA for the CDR3: TGTGCCAGCAGTGCAGGGCCCTCCATTTCACCCCTCCACTTT.

The DNA for the CDR3 is TGTGCCAGCACCTACAGTACTACGAACACCGGGGAGCTGTTTTTT. Amino acids: CASTYSTTNTGELFF. The chain couples TRBV6-1 to TRBJ2-2; no definite D call. Trimming left V 7 bases short and J 0 bases short, with 12 bases between. The CDR3 runs 15 residues. Germline values: CDR1 MNHNS, CDR2 SASEGT.

CDR3 nucleotides: TGTGCCAGCACCAAGGTACCCACTGAAGCTTTCTTT. Its translation is CASTKVPTEAFF. This chain joins TRBV12-3 or TRBV12-4 and TRBJ1-1; D unclear. V lost 7 bases and J lost 4, with 10 bases in between. This CDR3 contains 12 residues.

V gene TRBV9 combines with J gene TRBJ2-3; TRBD2 matches 7 bases. CDR3 size: 12 residues. Germline CDR1 SGDLS, CDR2 YYNGEE. The trim removed 4 bases at V and 6 bases at J, leaving 2 bases unmatched. CDR3 in amino acids: CASSLRGDTQYF. The DNA for the CDR3 is TGTGCCAGCAGCTTGCGGGGGGATACGCAGTATTTT.